A selection of T cell receptor beta chains follows, all from one sample in a study of blood T cell repertoires in COVID-19. Data came from immunoSEQ multiplex PCR; TCRdb stores just in-frame clones and leaves some out. The repertoire holds some 61,000 clones, with 75% to 90% as singletons. The source material was peripheral blood. The receptors stem from a man aged 25-40 years with acute or convalescent COVID-19. Both conserved end residues are part of each CDR3. A D gene is named only where the DNA matches it firmly. Some rows have no size entry. The others give once, few or many, or a class for an expanded clone.

D gene	V gene	clone size	J gene	CDR3 protein	CDR3 DNA
TRBD1	TRBV7-3	.	TRBJ2-1	CASSPGQGFNEQFF	TGTGCCAGCAGCCCGGGACAGGGGTTCAATGAGCAGTTCTTC
.	TRBV6-1	.	TRBJ2-1	CASSEFGARAFNNEQFF	TGTGCCAGCAGTGAATTCGGCGCGAGGGCTTTTAACAATGAGCAGTTCTTC
.	TRBV7-3	.	TRBJ2-7	CASSPALAPVYEQYF	TGTGCCAGCAGCCCGGCCCTAGCGCCTGTATACGAGCAGTACTTC
TRBD2	TRBV5-5	.	TRBJ2-7	CASSLDGGLATVF	TGTGCCAGCAGCTTGGATGGTGGACTAGCGACCGTTTTC
.	TRBV6-5	.	TRBJ2-2	CASSYISGTGELFF	TGTGCCAGCAGTTACATCAGCGGGACCGGGGAGCTGTTTTTT
.	TRBV30	once	TRBJ2-3	CAWIQAGLAPDTQYF	TGTGCCTGGATCCAAGCAGGGCTAGCGCCAGATACGCAGTATTTT
.	TRBV4-2	.	TRBJ1-2	CASSQGGVAGYTF	TGTGCCAGCAGCCAAGGCGGGGTGGCTGGCTACACCTTC
.	TRBV7-6	once	TRBJ2-6	CASSLAGGAGANVLTF	TGTGCCAGCAGCTTAGCCGGAGGGGCAGGGGCCAACGTCCTGACTTTC
.	TRBV7-9	.	TRBJ1-6	CASSLGQRNSPLHF	TGTGCCAGCAGCCTCGGACAGAGAAATTCACCCCTCCACTTT
.	TRBV30	.	TRBJ1-1	CAWSFQGGTEAFF	TGTGCCTGGAGTTTCCAAGGGGGTACTGAAGCTTTCTTT
.	TRBV28	.	TRBJ1-3	CASSFGGGFSGNTIYF	TGTGCCAGCAGTTTCGGGGGAGGGTTCTCTGGAAACACCATATATTTT
.	TRBV15	.	TRBJ1-3	CATSKGTQGRGNTIYF	TGTGCCACCAGCAAAGGGACACAGGGCCGTGGAAACACCATATATTTT
TRBD2	TRBV7-2	once	TRBJ2-3	CASSLRASGMVADTQYF	TGTGCCAGCAGCTTAAGGGCTAGCGGGATGGTCGCAGATACGCAGTATTTT
.	TRBV6-5	.	TRBJ1-3	CASSYGGTGNTIYF	TGTGCCAGCAGTTACGGGGGGACTGGAAACACCATATATTTT
TRBD1	TRBV30	.	TRBJ2-5	CAWSVRAGGPETQYF	TGTGCCTGGAGTGTACGCGCAGGGGGCCCAGAGACCCAGTACTTC
.	TRBV30	.	TRBJ2-3	CAWTGSTDTQYF	TGTGCCTGGACAGGGAGCACAGATACGCAGTATTTT
.	TRBV7-9	.	TRBJ2-2	CASSLLGATGELFF	TGTGCCAGCAGCTTATTGGGCGCCACCGGGGAGCTGTTTTTT